This T cell receptor (beta chain) was recovered during a study of T-cell reconstitution after alpha-beta-depleted transplantation in children. TCRbeta library construction was performed incorporating unique molecular identifiers. MiXCR, run by TCRdb on the PCR reads, gives a single entry per CDR3 protein. The data show fewer than 400,000 distinct CDR3 sequences, about a fifth seen once. The CDR3 has 15 residues. V shed 6 bases and J shed 1 base, with 11 bases lying between them. CDR1 is KGHDR, CDR2 SFDVKD, per germline. This receptor was taken from a human donor who donated a stem cell graft to a child with acute myeloid leukemia. J is TRBJ2-2 and V is TRBV24-1; D may be TRBD2 (6 bases). Sample: PBMCs from the stem cell graft donor, taken from the stem cell graft. The CDR3 reads CATSHGDWNTGELFF. As DNA, the CDR3 is TGTGCCACCAGTCACGGGGACTGGAACACCGGGGAGCTGTTTTTT.